The next 25 T cell receptor beta chains were all read from a single sample in a study of T cell responses to AZD1222 COVID-19 vaccine. This table comes from immunoSEQ multiplex PCR, and its TCRdb copy is limited to in-frame clones, with some not included. The sample lists about 130,000 clones; roughly 87% were seen once. This sample comprised peripheral blood, obtained on day 0 of MenACWY control vaccination. Source of these receptors: an adult in good health.

This clone has a single count. The V and J genes are TRBV5-4 and TRBJ1-2, with TRBD1 matching over 8 bases. V trimming: 3 bases; J trimming: 4 bases; junction bases outside the gene matches: 5. The CDR3 has 14 amino acids. CDR1 is SGHNT and CDR2 is YYREEE in the germline V gene (reference sequence). The CDR3 region has the DNA TGTGCCAGCAGCTCCGAAGGGACAGGCTATGGCTACACCTTC. Translating it yields CASSSEGTGYGYTF.

The chain joins TRBV27 to TRBJ2-3, with 9 bases lining up with TRBD2. V shed 2 bases, J shed 2 bases, and the junction held 11 bases outside the gene matches. The CDR3 consists of 18 residues. The germline CDR1 and CDR2 sequences are MNHEY and SMNVEV (reference sequence). The CDR3 here is CASSLILSLAGSTDTQYF. In DNA, the CDR3 is TGTGCCAGCAGTTTAATTCTTTCCCTAGCGGGATCCACAGATACGCAGTATTTT.

The chain employs TRBV6-5 and TRBJ2-3; 14 positions agree with TRBD2. The germline CDR1 and CDR2 sequences are MNHEY and SVGAGI. Unmatched junction bases numbered 4, after V lost 6 bases and J lost 5 bases. The CDR3 is 15 amino acids. The CDR3 nucleotides are TGTGCCAGCAGGACTAGCGGGGGGGGGATAGATACGCAGTATTTT. This codes for CASRTSGGGIDTQYF.

This chain links TRBV15 with TRBJ2-5; D call uncertain. This CDR3 has 12 residues. V lost 5 bases, J lost 1 base, and 5 bases lay in between. CDR1 is LNHNV and CDR2 is YYDKDF in the germline V gene (reference sequence). CDR3 loop: CATSPSQETQYF. Here the CDR3 DNA reads TGTGCCACCAGCCCATCCCAAGAGACCCAGTACTTC.

The chain is built from TRBV21-1 and TRBJ1-4; no check of the table's D call, TRBD1, against the DNA was made. TRBV21-1 is classified as a pseudogene. The CDR3 length is 14 residues. CDR3 DNA: TGTGCCAGCAGGGGCAGGGACAAAAATGAAAAACTGTTTTTT. As protein: CASRGRDKNEKLFF.

In DNA form, the CDR3 reads TGTGCCAGCAGCCCAAGGGACAGCGACACCGGGGAGCTGTTTTTT. It specifies CASSPRDSDTGELFF. The chain joins TRBV7-7 to TRBJ2-2; 7 bases line up with TRBD1. Germline CDR1 SSHAT, CDR2 FNYEAQ (reference sequence). With 5 bases clipped from V and 3 bases from J, the junction kept 6 bases outside the gene matches. The CDR3 contains 15 residues.

The chain joins TRBV28 to TRBJ2-1; 13 bases match TRBD2. The CDR3 runs to 21 residues. The ends lost 3 bases at V and 2 bases at J; junction bases unmatched: 16. Germline V gene lookup returns CDR1 MDHEN and CDR2 SYDVKM. The CDR3 DNA follows: TGTGCCAGCAGTTTCCCCGGACTAGCGGGAGACCTAGAGGGTCCCTACAATGAGCAGTTCTTC. It yields the protein CASSFPGLAGDLEGPYNEQFF.

The genes are TRBV28 and TRBJ2-7; tentative D call: TRBD2 (7 bases). The CDR3 extends over 15 amino acids. CDR1 is MDHEN and CDR2 is SYDVKM in the germline V gene. V was cut by 7 bases and J by 8 bases, with 24 bases left in between. CDR3 region: CASTEGGSSTKKQYV. The CDR3 DNA follows: TGTGCCAGCACCGAGGGGGGGTCCTCTACGAAGAAGCAGTACGTC.

This chain joins TRBV27 and TRBJ2-5, with a tentative D call TRBD1 (6 bases). Germline CDR1 and CDR2: MNHEY and SMNVEV (reference sequence). V was pared by 8 bases and J by 5 bases, with 15 bases between. The CDR3 is 13 amino acids. This CDR3 reads CASRTDRIETQYF. Here the CDR3 DNA reads TGTGCCAGCCGTACCGACAGGATTGAGACCCAGTACTTC.

V usage is TRBV3-1 (or the pseudogene TRBV3-2) and J usage is TRBJ2-6; TRBD2 agrees at 11 bases. Germline trimming cut 4 bases from V and 0 bases from J; bases unmatched to any gene: 5. Germline values: CDR1 LGHDT, CDR2 YNNKEL (reference sequence). The CDR3 sequence is 18 residues long. This CDR3 is CASSPTSGGNSGANVLTF. The CDR3 DNA reads TGTGCCAGCAGCCCCACTAGCGGGGGTAACTCTGGGGCCAACGTCCTGACTTTC.

This clone appeared a few times. The chain uses TRBV7-9 and TRBJ2-5; D may be TRBD1 (6 bases). The length of the CDR3 is 13 residues. The germline CDR1 and CDR2 sequences are SEHNR and FQNEAQ (reference sequence). V was shortened by 5 bases and J by 4 bases, with 11 bases between the two germline ends. DNA for the CDR3: TGTGCCAGCAGCCAAGCAGGGGCAGAGACCCAGTACTTC. Its protein is CASSQAGAETQYF.

In its sample, this clone was seen a few times. The junction shows a germline mismatch at one end, possibly a read error. The rearrangement uses TRBV4-1 and TRBJ1-5, with 7 bases lining up with TRBD1. CDR1 is MGHRA, CDR2 YSYEKL, per germline. The CDR3 is 15 amino acids. CDR3 nucleotides: TGCGCCAGCAGCCGGAACGACAGGGACCATCACCCCCAGCATTTT. It codes for CASSRNDRDHHPQHF.

The gene calls are TRBV2 and TRBJ1-2, with D uncertain. CDR1 is SNHLY and CDR2 is FYNNEI in the germline V gene. The CDR3 length is 13 residues. The V end was cut by 6 bases, the J end by 1 base, with 9 bases between. CDR3 DNA sequence: TGTGCCAGCAGCAGACTCTTTAACTATGGCTACACCTTC. It specifies CASSRLFNYGYTF. The full variable domain, its missing parts supplied by reference TRBV2 and TRBJ1-2, is EPEVTQTPSHQVTQMGQEVILRCVPISNHLYFYWYRQILGQKVEFLVSFYNNEISEKSEIFDDQFSVERPDGSNFTLKIRSTKLEDSAMYFCASSRLFNYGYTFGSGTRLTVV.

The rearrangement links TRBV11-2 to TRBJ2-7, with D possibly TRBD1 on 5 matching bases. Deletions cut 0 bases from V and 5 bases from J, with 8 bases between. Germline CDR1 reads SGHAT; CDR2 reads FQNNGV. This CDR3 comprises 13 residues. DNA for the CDR3: TGTGCCAGCAGCTTAGATAGGGGCGACGAGCAGTACGTC. It encodes CASSLDRGDEQYV.

The V gene is TRBV4-1, the J gene TRBJ1-2; weak D call: TRBD1 (6 bases). Trimming removed 3 bases from V and 4 bases from J, with 15 bases in between. The CDR3 has 15 amino acids. Looked up from germline, CDR1 is MGHRA and CDR2 is YSYEKL. DNA for the CDR3: TGCGCCAGCAGCCATAAGACAGGCGCCTTCTATGGCTACACCTTC. Protein product: CASSHKTGAFYGYTF.

The chain uses TRBV30 and TRBJ1-1; 10 nucleotides align to TRBD1. Trimming removed 3 bases from V and 4 bases from J; junction bases left unmatched: 2. Germline V CDR1 and CDR2: GTSNPN, SVGIG (reference sequence). This CDR3 has 13 amino acids. The CDR3 is CAWRGQGSTEAFF. CDR3 coding DNA: TGTGCCTGGAGGGGACAGGGGAGCACTGAAGCTTTCTTT.

The genes are TRBV27 and TRBJ1-2, with D possibly TRBD1 on 5 matching bases. CDR1 and CDR2 from the germline V gene are MNHEY and SMNVEV (reference sequence). V was shortened by 5 bases and J by 4 bases, with 20 bases between the two germline ends. The CDR3 consists of 16 residues. The CDR3 loop reads CASSPLRNGATYGYTF. In DNA form, the CDR3 reads TGTGCCAGCAGTCCCCTCCGGAACGGGGCGACCTATGGCTACACCTTC.

The chain links TRBV11-1 to TRBJ1-6, with a weak D call TRBD1 (6 bases). This CDR3 spans 15 amino acids. Germline V CDR1 and CDR2: SGHAT, FQDESV (reference sequence). The V end was cut by 0 bases, the J end by 9 bases, with 12 bases between. DNA for the CDR3: TGTGCCAGCAGCTTAGCGGCAGGGGTGGGTTCACCCCTCCACTTT. This gives the protein CASSLAAGVGSPLHF.

The CDR3 reads CASSPYAVSGANVLTF. The CDR3 nucleotides are TGTGCCAGCAGCCCTTATGCGGTCTCTGGGGCCAACGTCCTGACTTTC. The gene calls are TRBV28 and TRBJ2-6; D gene uncertain. CDR3 length equals 16 residues. Germline values: CDR1 MDHEN, CDR2 SYDVKM. The germline V and J ends were trimmed by 6 bases and 0 bases, with 12 bases remaining between them.

The genes are TRBV7-2 and TRBJ2-7, with 10 positions matching TRBD1. CDR1 and CDR2 (germline): SGHTA, FQGNSA. The length of the CDR3 is 14 residues. V lost 5 bases and J lost 3; bases outside the gene matches: 4. CDR3 protein: CASSRWTGGYEQYF. The CDR3 DNA is TGTGCCAGCAGCCGCTGGACAGGGGGCTACGAGCAGTACTTC. Drawing the rest from reference TRBV7-2 and TRBJ2-7, the complete variable domain is GAGVSQSPSNKVTEKGKDVELRCDPISGHTALYWYRQSLGQGLEFLIYFQGNSAPDKSGLPSDRFSAERTGGSVSTLTIQRTQQEDSAVYLCASSRWTGGYEQYFGPGTRLTVT.

In this sample, this clone turned up once. This chain links TRBV30 with TRBJ2-3; 11 bases map to TRBD1. This CDR3 contains 16 residues. In germline, CDR1 is GTSNPN, CDR2 SVGIG (reference sequence). V trimming: 1 base; J trimming: 1 base; junction bases outside the gene matches: 4. CDR3 in amino acids: CAWSGGQGGGTDTQYF. In nucleotides, the CDR3 is TGTGCCTGGAGTGGGGGACAGGGGGGAGGCACAGATACGCAGTATTTT.

V usage is TRBV19 and J usage is TRBJ2-1, with a tentative D call TRBD2 (6 bases). Germline V gene data show CDR1 as LNHDA and CDR2 as SQIVND (reference sequence). The CDR3 extends over 17 amino acids. Trimming took 4 bases from V and 1 from J, leaving 17 bases between them. The chain's CDR3 is CASSTRGKGKSYNEQFF. In nucleotides, the CDR3 is TGTGCCAGTAGTACGCGGGGTAAGGGGAAGTCCTACAATGAGCAGTTCTTC.

The gene calls are TRBV27 and TRBJ2-2; the D gene is possibly TRBD2 (6 bases). CDR1 is MNHEY, CDR2 SMNVEV, per germline (reference sequence). CDR3 length: 15 residues. V shed 8 bases and J shed 4 bases, with 17 bases lying between them. The CDR3 here is CASRDLQSSTGELFF. The CDR3, as DNA: TGTGCCAGCCGGGACTTGCAGTCTAGCACCGGGGAGCTGTTTTTT.

The chain couples TRBV6-5 to TRBJ2-7; D is unclear. The CDR3 sequence is 11 residues long. V lost 6 bases and J 5 bases, leaving 8 bases between the germline ends. CDR1 MNHEY and CDR2 SVGAGI come from the germline V gene. The chain's CDR3 is CASRRTNEQYF. The CDR3 DNA reads as TGTGCCAGCAGGCGGACGAACGAGCAGTACTTC.

The chain couples TRBV7-2 to TRBJ2-5, with TRBD2 matching 7 bases. Germline values: CDR1 SGHTA, CDR2 FQGNSA. With V trimmed by 5 bases and J by 5 bases, 11 bases remained unmatched. The CDR3 consists of 15 residues. The CDR3 coding sequence is TGTGCCAGCAGCACCGGGACTACAACTTTGGAGACCCAGTACTTC. Protein sequence: CASSTGTTTLETQYF.